This is a list of T cell receptor beta chains from one sample in a study of beta chain features in type 1 diabetes. Clones were sequenced by immunoSEQ multiplex PCR, and TCRdb holds only the in-frame ones, with some missing. The sample gives 600,000 or so clones, around 11% of which show up once; 0.095% to 0.15% is in the top ten. Source material: naive CD4+ T cells from blood. These receptors came from a man between 25 and 39 years old with type 1 diabetes. CDR3s include the opening cysteine and the closing phenylalanine or tryptophan. The D gene is left open where the match is weak. Not all rows give a size; the values are once, few, many and, for expanded clones, a class.

NA	TRBJ2-1	NA	TRBV14	CASSQALYNEQFF	TGTGCCAGCAGCCAAGCACTCTACAATGAGCAGTTCTTC
TRBD1	TRBJ1-5	NA	TRBV28	CASSASPGQGEGNQPQHF	TGTGCCAGCAGTGCATCTCCGGGACAGGGGGAGGGCAATCAGCCCCAGCATTTT
NA	TRBJ2-5	NA	TRBV7-2	CASSPSRGGSVETQYF	TGTGCCAGCAGCCCGTCGAGGGGGGGCTCTGTAGAGACCCAGTACTTC
NA	TRBJ2-2	few	TRBV7-2	CASTQGGAGTGELFF	TGTGCCAGCACCCAAGGTGGGGCCGGGACCGGGGAGCTGTTTTTT
TRBD2	TRBJ2-3	NA	TRBV9	CASSVGLAGGPTDTQYF	TGTGCCAGCAGCGTAGGACTAGCGGGGGGGCCAACAGATACGCAGTATTTT
TRBD2	TRBJ2-3	few	TRBV27	CASKAGGTDTQYF	TGTGCCAGCAAGGCGGGGGGCACAGATACGCAGTATTTT
TRBD1	TRBJ1-2	NA	TRBV6-6	CASTRQGNGYTF	TGTGCCAGCACCCGACAGGGGAATGGCTACACCTTC
NA	TRBJ2-7	NA	TRBV11-2	CASSSSRVNSYEQYF	TGTGCCAGCAGCTCATCCAGGGTTAACTCCTACGAGCAGTACTTC
NA	TRBJ1-1	few	TRBV6-5	CASSYEGQLNTEAFF	TGTGCCAGCAGTTACGAAGGACAGCTGAACACTGAAGCTTTCTTT
TRBD2	TRBJ2-7	NA	TRBV5-1	CASSLAVSGTYEQYF	TGCGCCAGCAGCTTGGCGGTTAGCGGGACCTACGAGCAGTACTTC
NA	TRBJ1-2	NA	TRBV30	CAWSTIGGYGYTF	TGTGCCTGGAGTACTATAGGCGGATATGGCTACACCTTC
NA	TRBJ2-5	NA	TRBV5-1	CASSLVLGGKETQYF	TGCGCCAGCAGCTTAGTTCTGGGTGGGAAAGAGACCCAGTACTTC